The T cell receptor (beta chain) under discussion was sequenced for a study of Ad26.COV2.S vaccination and SARS-CoV-2 variants. Study background: Donor participated within the Ad26.COV2.S arm of the COV1001 trial. Study-level results: Analyses of TCR breadth and depth may have underestimated total T cell responses.

Treatment described: around 19 received Ad26.COV2.S at low or high dose, single or two shots; about 5 received placebo; per-sample allocation not given. At day 63 after the first vaccine or placebo injection, samples were drawn. An Ad26 vector that expressed Wuhan-strain SARS-CoV-2 spike constituted the vaccine. Of note for this clone: The target antigen is unknown.

Generated by immunoSEQ multiplex PCR, the TCRdb table keeps only in-frame clones and is missing some. The sample has over 300,000 clones, about four fifths seen once; the top ten hold just under 7.5%. Germline V gives CDR1 LNHDA, CDR2 SQIVND (reference sequence). The V end lost 6 bases, the J end lost 3 bases, and 9 bases lay between the germline ends. The CDR3 sequence is 13 residues long. The TCR originated in a person aged 18-65 years who received the Ad26.COV2.S COVID-19 vaccine or a placebo. The starting material was peripheral blood, obtained in a trial of Ad26.COV2.S vaccine versus placebo. The chain couples TRBV19 to TRBJ1-5; D is ambiguous. CDR3 nucleotides: TGTGCCAGTAGAGGGAAGTACAATCAGCCCCAGCATTTT. Residues: CASRGKYNQPQHF.